This T cell receptor (beta chain) came from a study of beta chain features in type 1 diabetes (dated by TCRdb to the late 2010s). Study-level background: Mean age, gender distribution, total cell number and subset yield did not differ between patients and healthy donors. Regulatory and stem cell-like memory subsets were isolated from only 8 patients and about 8 healthy donors, whereas naive and central memory subsets came from all 28 donors. In the study, recently diagnosed type 1 diabetes patients and matched healthy donors were compared on the TCRB repertoires of their sorted circulating CD4+ T cell subsets. A total of 85 million to 140 million sorted cells were examined across all samples, and a strong correlation was observed between cell number per subset and RNA yield. What the research found in general, with its limitations: Naive, central memory and regulatory TCRB repertoires appeared more similar among patients than among healthy donors. HLA sub-analyses involved small numbers of individuals, so any influence of HLA type on TCRB rearrangement remained unresolved. At VDJ recombination sites, patients with type 1 diabetes made fewer insertions and deleted more nucleotides, a pattern implying thymic rearrangement abnormalities. PCR may preferentially amplify shorter templates, but because patient and control samples were amplified and corrected together, any resulting skew would affect both groups equally. Sequencing cDNA rather than genomic DNA could over-represent highly expressing activated cells, although activation and CD3 levels did not differ between groups. In all four CD4+ subsets, TCRB CDR3 length was moderately but significantly shorter in type 1 diabetes patients.

Each donor gave one peripheral blood draw, approximately 110 mL on average, collected into heparinised tubes. A BD FACSAria II was used to sort naive, central memory, regulatory and stem cell-like memory CD4+ T cells with a panel that included CD45RO, CCR7, CD25, CD127, CD95 and CD27. Purity was above 95% for every sorted population. Right away, PBMCs were isolated by Lymphoprep density gradient centrifugation and were stained directly, with no culture step. To minimize batch effects, samples were stained and sorted in pairs, one healthy donor with one patient per experiment. The entire isolated RNA was reverse transcribed using the High Capacity cDNA Reverse Transcription Kit, and thus expressed TCRB transcripts were sequenced. Deep immunoSEQ sequencing was performed on naive, central memory and regulatory T cell samples, with an average of approximately 4 million total reads per sample. Sorted cells were lysed in RLT buffer, and RNA was extracted using DNase-treated RNeasy Micro or Mini kits according to cell number. To prevent cross-contamination, each cell subset was processed individually, whereas patient and healthy donor samples were processed jointly. TCRB sequences were amplified from cDNA with the immunoSEQ multiplex PCR, producing 87-bp fragments spanning the CDR3 region. Sequencing of the amplicons was performed on the Illumina HiSeq platform. The source study handled its data this way. Synthetic template baselines were used to correct PCR bias computationally, reads within Hamming distance 2 were collapsed together, and singletons that could not be merged were discarded. Reads were aligned against IMGT so that V, D and J genes, CDR3 length and insertions or deletions at six rearrangement sites could be assigned. Within each subset, clonotype counts were normalized to the number of sorted cells before true diversity and Gini coefficients were calculated with the tcR R package. Repertoire sharing was quantified using the overlap coefficient calculated on TCRB nucleotide sequences. As a proxy for the pre-selection repertoire, out-of-frame TCRB sequences from naive cells were analyzed. TCRdb's version of the immuneACCESS table is confined to in-frame rearrangements and falls short of the full clone set. An unresolved V gene accounts for under half of the shortfall where checked; the remainder is of unknown origin. That table gives V, J and clone size, and the DNA gave D and trimming. Counted in this sample were around 300,000 clones; 15% of them appeared once. The ten most abundant clones make up more than 0.015% of the sample.

In this sample, this clone turned up a few times. Which antigen it targets is not known. Per-base qualities were not stored, and no clone one base away is much larger. Trimming accounts for 4 bases at V and 5 bases at J, while the number of junction bases matched to no gene is 1. CDR1 is given as ENHRY and CDR2 as SYGVKD, both from the germline V gene. Spanning cysteine to phenylalanine, the CDR3 consists of 12 amino acids. Left in the record is the CDR3 DNA by itself, 36 bases read in frame from the first base. The receptor chain draws on TRBV10-3 and TRBJ1-2; the junction holds 7 bases that match TRBD1. The sequencing input was naive CD4+ T cells from blood. In the paper's terms, the cell subset or site label means: true naive CD4+ T cells. The TCR comes from a man aged 18 to 30 with type 1 diabetes. The CDR3 corresponds to CAISGDRYGYTF. The bases read TGTGCCATCAGTGGGGACAGATATGGCTACACCTTC.